The following is a T cell receptor beta chain sequence with its context. Germline-derived CDR1 and CDR2 are MRHNA and SNTAGT. V lost 1 base and J lost 6, with 10 bases in between. CDR3 size: 15 residues. Original methodology: How many nucleated cells were present was estimated from reference gene primer amplification. Sequencing used immunoSEQ multiplex PCR; TCRdb keeps in-frame clones, though not all of them. V, J and clone size were drawn from that table, and D and trimming were deduced from the DNA. The table records over 110,000 clones, about nine tenths of them present only once. The data are from a study of blood T cell repertoires in COVID-19. The overall study: The United States, Italy and Spain provided the acute and convalescent COVID-19 samples.

The sequenced material came from PBMCs or T cells enriched from blood (not recorded which). The receptor's source is a man in his 60s who had recovered from COVID-19. The chain is built from TRBV6-4 and TRBJ1-6; D gene ambiguous. The CDR3 DNA reads as TGTGCCAGCAGTGACTTGCCAGACTCTAATTCACCCCTCCACTTT. Protein: CASSDLPDSNSPLHF.